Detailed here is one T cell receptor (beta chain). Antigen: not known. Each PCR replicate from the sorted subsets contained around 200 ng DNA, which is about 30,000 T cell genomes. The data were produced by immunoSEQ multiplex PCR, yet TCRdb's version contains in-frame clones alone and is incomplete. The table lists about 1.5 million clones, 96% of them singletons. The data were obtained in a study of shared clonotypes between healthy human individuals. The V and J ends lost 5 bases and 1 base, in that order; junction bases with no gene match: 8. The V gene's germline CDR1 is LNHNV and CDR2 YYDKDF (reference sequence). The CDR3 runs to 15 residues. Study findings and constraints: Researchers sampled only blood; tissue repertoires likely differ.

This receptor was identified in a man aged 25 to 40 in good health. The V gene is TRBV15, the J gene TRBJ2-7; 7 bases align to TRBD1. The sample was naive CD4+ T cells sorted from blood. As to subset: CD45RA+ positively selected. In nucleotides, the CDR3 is TGTGCCACCAGCGCCTCCGGGACAGCTTCCTACGAGCAGTACTTC. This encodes CATSASGTASYEQYF.